The clone carrying this TCR beta chain has only a few counts. This sample is drawn from a study of T cell changes during pregnancy in multiple sclerosis. Assay used: immunoSEQ multiplex PCR; TCRdb lists only in-frame clones, some missing. The data show about 36,000 clones, about nine tenths seen once. After removal of 3 bases from V and 4 bases from J, the junction contained 0 bases not matched to a gene. The CDR3 is 12 amino acids. Germline CDR1 is SQVTM and CDR2 is ANQGSEA. This chain uses TRBV29-1 with TRBJ2-3, with 8 bases identical to TRBD1. The sample here was CD4+ T cells from peripheral blood mononuclear cells, taken in the second trimester of pregnancy. This sequence originates from a female donor in good health, enrolled as a control in a pregnancy study. CDR3 nucleotide sequence: TGCAGCGTTGAGACAGGGGCAGATACGCAGTATTTT. As protein: CSVETGADTQYF.